This T cell receptor beta chain was captured by sequencing in a study of blood T cell repertoires in COVID-19. About the research overall: Whether acute or convalescent, the COVID-19 samples came from the United States, Italy and Spain. Sources were T cells, B-cell-depleted T cells, or PBMCs; the material itself was cDNA or gDNA.

The CDR3 extends over 15 amino acids. In the study's own analysis: By means of reference gene primer amplification, nucleated cell counts were estimated. The protocol was immunoSEQ multiplex PCR, while the TCRdb copy is restricted to in-frame clones and leaves out a portion. V, J and clone size reflect that table, while D and trimming were determined from the DNA. This table holds approximately 140,000 clones, 70% to 90% found once. This clonotype originated in a man aged 65-85 years with active COVID-19. The sequencing input was peripheral blood. The genes are TRBV21-1 and TRBJ1-5; the table's D call, TRBD1, has no DNA check behind it. TRBV21-1 is a pseudogene. CDR3 loop: CATWPGTGNNQPQHF. CDR3 sequence (DNA): TGTGCCACCTGGCCCGGGACAGGGAACAATCAGCCCCAGCATTTT.